This TCR beta chain was identified in a study of blood T cell repertoires in COVID-19. Study context: There were acute and convalescent COVID-19 samples, and they came from the United States, Italy and Spain. The cDNA or gDNA used as material had been derived from T cells, B-cell-depleted T cells, or PBMCs.

As handled by the study authors: Quantification of nucleated cells was approximated via reference gene primer amplification. TCRdb keeps only in-frame clones here, not all; method: immunoSEQ multiplex PCR. That table furnishes V, J and clone size, whereas the DNA furnished D and trimming. This table holds around 20,000 clones, roughly nine tenths found once. Looked up from germline, CDR1 is LGHDT and CDR2 is YNNKEL (reference sequence). With 3 bases removed from V and 8 bases from J, the gap between germline ends came to 10 bases. The CDR3 contains 12 residues. The TCR originated in a man between 65 and 85 years old with acute or convalescent COVID-19. Input material: peripheral blood. The gene calls are TRBV3-1 (or the pseudogene TRBV3-2) and TRBJ1-1; D possibly corresponds to TRBD1 (6 bases). This CDR3 reads CASSHSDREAFF. As DNA, the CDR3 is TGTGCCAGCAGCCATTCCGACAGGGAAGCTTTCTTT.